Described below is a single T cell receptor beta chain sequence and its context. What it binds is not known. The data are from a study of cytomegalovirus exposure and HLA in healthy donors. Regarding the study as a whole: There were several of the most significant clusters that appeared linked to common viral pathogens in a later analysis. Excluded were some V segments that proved indistinguishable, including TRBV6-2 and TRBV6-3. Reports indicated that the classifier achieved high specificity and sensitivity in diagnosing cytomegalovirus status.

The PCR contained 60 Vbeta and 13 Jbeta primers. Clones were sequenced by immunoSEQ multiplex PCR, and TCRdb holds only the in-frame ones, with some missing. This sample's table reports roughly 120,000 clones. The CDR3 has 14 residues. CDR1 is SEHNR, CDR2 FQNEAQ, per germline (reference sequence). The ends lost 5 bases at V and 7 bases at J; junction bases unmatched: 7. V gene TRBV7-9 combines with J gene TRBJ2-5; 10 bases are a match to TRBD2. The TCR originated in a man aged 25 to 45 in good health and CMV-seronegative. Sequenced input: PBMCs. The CDR3 spells CASSVGTSVGTQYF. The CDR3 coding sequence is TGTGCCAGCAGCGTCGGGACTAGCGTCGGGACCCAGTACTTC.